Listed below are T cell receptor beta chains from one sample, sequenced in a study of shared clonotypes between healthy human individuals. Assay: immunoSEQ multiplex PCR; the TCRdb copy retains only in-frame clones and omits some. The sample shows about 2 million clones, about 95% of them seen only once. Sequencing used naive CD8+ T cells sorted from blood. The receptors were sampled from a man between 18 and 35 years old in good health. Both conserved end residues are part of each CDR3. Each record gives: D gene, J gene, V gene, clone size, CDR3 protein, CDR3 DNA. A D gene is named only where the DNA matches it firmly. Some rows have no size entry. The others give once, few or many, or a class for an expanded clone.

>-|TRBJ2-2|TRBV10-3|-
CAISDGVRTGELFF
TGTGCCATCAGTGACGGGGTCCGAACCGGGGAGCTGTTTTTT
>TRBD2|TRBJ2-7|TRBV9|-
CASSPGGTYEQYF
TGTGCCAGCAGTCCGGGGGGGACCTACGAGCAGTACTTC
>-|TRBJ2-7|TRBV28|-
CASASVSGRGTYEQYF
TGTGCCAGCGCCTCGGTAAGCGGGCGAGGAACCTACGAGCAGTACTTC
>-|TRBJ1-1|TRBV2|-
CASSENRDTILNTEAFF
TGTGCCAGCAGTGAAAACCGGGACACAATTCTGAACACTGAAGCTTTCTTT
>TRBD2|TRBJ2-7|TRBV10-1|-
CASSESSGAGEQYF
TGCGCCAGCAGTGAGTCCTCGGGAGCGGGGGAGCAGTACTTC
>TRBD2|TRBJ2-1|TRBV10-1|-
CASWGLAGDRGSQFF
TGCGCCAGCTGGGGACTAGCGGGGGACCGGGGATCACAGTTCTTC
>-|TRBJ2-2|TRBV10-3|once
CAIRDLTRPELFF
TGTGCCATCAGGGACCTCACGCGACCGGAGCTGTTTTTT
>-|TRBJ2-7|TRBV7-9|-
CAIRSGGAYEQYF
TGTGCCATCCGGAGCGGCGGGGCCTACGAGCAGTACTTC
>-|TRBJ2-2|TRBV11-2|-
CASNLAPGENTGELFF
TGTGCCAGCAACCTGGCACCAGGGGAGAACACCGGGGAGCTGTTTTTT
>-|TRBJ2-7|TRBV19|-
CASSPGVSYEQYF
TGTGCCAGTAGTCCGGGAGTTTCCTACGAGCAGTACTTC
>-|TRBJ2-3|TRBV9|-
CASSVEQVSTDTQYF
TGTGCCAGCAGCGTAGAACAGGTTAGCACAGATACGCAGTATTTT
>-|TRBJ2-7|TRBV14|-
CASSLRLDAREQYF
TGTGCCAGCAGCCTTAGACTAGATGCAAGAGAGCAGTACTTC
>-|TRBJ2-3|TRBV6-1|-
CASSVGGGRSTDTQYF
TGTGCCAGCAGTGTAGGGGGGGGCCGCAGCACAGATACGCAGTATTTT
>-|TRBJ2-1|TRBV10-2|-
CASSESAEGSYNEQFF
TGCGCCAGCAGTGAGTCAGCGGAGGGGTCCTACAATGAGCAGTTCTTC
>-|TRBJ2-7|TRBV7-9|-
CASSPEEDYEQYF
TGTGCCAGCAGCCCGGAGGAGGATTACGAGCAGTACTTC
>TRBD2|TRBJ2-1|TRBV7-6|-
CASTLFGGRVGNEQFF
TGTGCCAGCACCTTGTTCGGCGGGAGGGTGGGGAATGAGCAGTTCTTC
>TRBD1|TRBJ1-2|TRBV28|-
CASSFTDRVSGYTF
TGTGCCAGCAGTTTTACGGACAGGGTTAGTGGCTACACCTTC
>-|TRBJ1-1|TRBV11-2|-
CASSLEADTEAFF
TGTGCCAGCAGCTTAGAAGCGGACACTGAAGCTTTCTTT
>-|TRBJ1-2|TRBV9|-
CASSTGQTYTF
TGTGCCAGCAGCACCGGACAGACCTACACCTTC
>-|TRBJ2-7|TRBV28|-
CASSSIRSSYEQYF
TGTGCCAGCAGTTCTATACGCAGCTCCTACGAGCAGTACTTC
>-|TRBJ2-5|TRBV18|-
CASSPLRDIQETQYF
TGTGCCAGCTCACCTCTTCGGGACATACAAGAGACCCAGTACTTC
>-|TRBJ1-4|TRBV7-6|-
CASSWTPGYNEKLFF
TGTGCCAGCAGCTGGACACCAGGGTATAATGAAAAACTGTTTTTT
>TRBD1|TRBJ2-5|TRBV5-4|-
CASSPGQGQETQYF
TGTGCCAGCAGCCCCGGACAGGGACAAGAGACCCAGTACTTC
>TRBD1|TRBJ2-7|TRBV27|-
CASSNPPGTGIPEQYF
TGTGCCAGCAGTAACCCGCCGGGGACAGGGATCCCCGAGCAGTACTTC
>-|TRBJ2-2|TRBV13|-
CASSFSPGESFRNTGELFF
TGTGCCAGCAGCTTTTCTCCGGGGGAGTCGTTTAGGAACACCGGGGAGCTGTTTTTT
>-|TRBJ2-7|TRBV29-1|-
CSVSRNYEQYF
TGCAGCGTGTCCAGGAACTACGAGCAGTACTTC
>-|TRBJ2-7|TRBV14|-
CASSRGGDYEQYF
TGTGCCAGCAGCCGAGGAGGGGACTACGAGCAGTACTTC
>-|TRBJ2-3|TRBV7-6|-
CASSGLGELDTQYF
TGTGCCAGCAGCGGGCTGGGCGAACTAGATACGCAGTATTTT
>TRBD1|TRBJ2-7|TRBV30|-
CAWSGTGADEQYF
TGTGCCTGGAGTGGGACAGGGGCAGACGAGCAGTACTTC
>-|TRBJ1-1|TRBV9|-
CASSVSRDTTLEAFF
TGTGCCAGCAGCGTTTCACGAGACACAACCCTTGAAGCTTTCTTT
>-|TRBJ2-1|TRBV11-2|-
CASSRERYYNEQFF
TGTGCCAGCAGCCGAGAGCGGTATTACAATGAGCAGTTCTTC
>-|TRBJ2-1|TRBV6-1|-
CASSDTKLGDSYNEQFF
TGTGCCAGCAGTGACACAAAGCTGGGGGACTCCTACAATGAGCAGTTCTTC
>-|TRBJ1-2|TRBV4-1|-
CASSLSSGQWTYGYTF
TGCGCCAGCAGCCTAAGTTCGGGGCAATGGACATATGGCTACACCTTC
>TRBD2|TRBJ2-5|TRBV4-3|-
CASSQDGLAEQETQYF
TGCGCCAGCAGCCAAGATGGGCTAGCGGAGCAAGAGACCCAGTACTTC
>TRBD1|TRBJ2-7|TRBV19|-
CASSTTGGVEEQYF
TGTGCCAGTAGTACGACAGGGGGGGTCGAAGAGCAGTACTTC
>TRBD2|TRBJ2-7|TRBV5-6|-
CASSSRTSGGYPYEQYF
TGTGCCAGCAGCTCCCGGACTAGCGGGGGATACCCCTACGAGCAGTACTTC
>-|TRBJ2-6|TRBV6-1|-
CASTELLGANVLTF
TGTGCCAGCACCGAACTCCTGGGGGCCAACGTCCTGACTTTC
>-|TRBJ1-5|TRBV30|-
CACSSEGVQPQHF
TGTGCCTGTTCCTCGGAGGGGGTTCAGCCCCAGCATTTT
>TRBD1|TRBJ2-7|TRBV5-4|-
CASRQGQGVYEQYF
TGTGCCAGCAGACAGGGACAGGGGGTCTACGAGCAGTACTTC
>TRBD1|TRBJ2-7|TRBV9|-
CASSGSGTGLYEQYF
TGTGCCAGCAGCGGATCCGGGACAGGGCTTTACGAGCAGTACTTC
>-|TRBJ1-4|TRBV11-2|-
CASSLEYGPTNEKLFF
TGTGCCAGCAGCTTAGAGTACGGCCCAACTAATGAAAAACTGTTTTTT
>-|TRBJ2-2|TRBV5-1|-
CASSLYRYTGELFF
TGCGCCAGCAGCTTGTATCGGTACACCGGGGAGCTGTTTTTT
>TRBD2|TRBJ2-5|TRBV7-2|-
CASSPTGLAVQLRETQYF
TGTGCCAGCAGCCCGACGGGACTAGCGGTTCAATTGCGAGAGACCCAGTACTTC
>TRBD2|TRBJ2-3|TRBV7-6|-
CASSLALAGATDTQYF
TGTGCCAGCAGCTTAGCTCTTGCGGGAGCGACAGATACGCAGTATTTT
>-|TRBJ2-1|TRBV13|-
CASSLYGEQFF
TGTGCCAGCAGCTTGTATGGTGAGCAGTTCTTC
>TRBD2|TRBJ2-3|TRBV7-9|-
CASSSGLAGTTDTQYF
TGTGCCAGCAGCTCGGGACTAGCGGGGACCACAGATACGCAGTATTTT
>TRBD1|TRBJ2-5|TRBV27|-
CASSWTGAGETQYF
TGTGCCAGCAGTTGGACAGGGGCGGGGGAGACCCAGTACTTC
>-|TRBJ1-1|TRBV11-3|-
CASSLGGRGDTEAFF
TGTGCCAGCAGCTTAGGAGGGAGAGGGGACACTGAAGCTTTCTTT
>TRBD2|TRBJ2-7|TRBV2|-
CASSERNGGARYEQYF
TGTGCCAGCAGTGAGCGCAACGGGGGGGCCAGGTACGAGCAGTACTTC
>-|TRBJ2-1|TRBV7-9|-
CASNKQGNEQFF
TGTGCCAGCAACAAGCAGGGGAATGAGCAGTTCTTC
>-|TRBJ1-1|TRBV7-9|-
CASSLAIGGRYSEAFF
TGTGCCAGCAGCTTAGCAATTGGGGGTCGATATTCTGAAGCTTTCTTT
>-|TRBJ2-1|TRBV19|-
CASSIVWGNEQFF
TGTGCCAGTAGTATTGTATGGGGAAATGAGCAGTTCTTC
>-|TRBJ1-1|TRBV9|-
CASSVSGGMNTEAFF
TGTGCCAGCAGCGTGAGTGGGGGGATGAACACTGAAGCTTTCTTT
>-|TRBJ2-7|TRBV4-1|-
CASSQEPGSSYEQYF
TGCGCCAGCAGCCAAGAACCAGGGAGTTCCTACGAGCAGTACTTC
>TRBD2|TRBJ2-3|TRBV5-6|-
CASSLVVAGGGFADTQYF
TGTGCCAGCAGCTTGGTGGTAGCGGGAGGCGGGTTTGCAGATACGCAGTATTTT